The rows below give T cell receptor beta chains drawn from one sample of a study of vaccination effects on CD4 cells after COVID-19. Sequencing was performed with immunoSEQ multiplex PCR; in TCRdb, only in-frame clones are kept and a portion is missing. The repertoire holds fewer than 75,000 clones, with around 73% as singletons. No antigen has been identified for these receptors. Sequencing was performed on CD4+ T cells from PBMCs cultured without peptide, taken after COVID-19 vaccination. These receptors were taken from a human donor who received a COVID-19 vaccine. The CDR3 runs from the conserved cysteine through the conserved F or W. D genes are given only for firm matches. Only some rows state a clone size, as once, few, many or a class for expanded clones.

clone size,V gene,J gene,D gene,CDR3 DNA,CDR3 protein
.,TRBV6-5,TRBJ2-2,.,TGTGCCAGCAGAGTCGAAGACAGGACCGGGGAGCTGTTTTTT,CASRVEDRTGELFF
.,TRBV5-6,TRBJ1-6,.,TGTGCCAGCAGCTTGGATACCGGGGTAAGATCACCCCTCCACTTT,CASSLDTGVRSPLHF
.,TRBV11-2,TRBJ2-1,TRBD1,TGTGCCAGCAGGCCAACAGGGGGCAGGGACAATGAGCAGTTCTTC,CASRPTGGRDNEQFF
.,TRBV19,TRBJ1-5,.,TGTGCCAGTAGTATTGAGATTTGGCAGCATAGCAATCAGCCCCAGCATTTT,CASSIEIWQHSNQPQHF
.,TRBV19,TRBJ1-6,TRBD1,TGTGCCAGTAGTTGGGACAGTCGAAACTATAATTCACCCCTCCACTTT,CASSWDSRNYNSPLHF
.,TRBV2,TRBJ1-5,.,TGTGCCAGCAGTAAAATGGATCAGCCCCAGCATTTT,CASSKMDQPQHF
.,TRBV5-6,TRBJ1-1,.,TGTGCCAGCAGCTTTACAGGGAGTGGCACTGAAGCTTTCTTT,CASSFTGSGTEAFF
.,TRBV9,TRBJ2-1,.,TGTGCCAGCAGCGTAGGTGCAGGGAGCTCCTACAATGAGCAGTTCTTC,CASSVGAGSSYNEQFF
few,TRBV25-1,TRBJ1-3,.,TGTGCCAGCAGTGACTCATTAGGTGGAAACACCATATATTTT,CASSDSLGGNTIYF
.,TRBV6-2/TRBV6-3,TRBJ2-3,.,TGTGCCAGCAGTTACCCCCGCGAGGCGCCCACAGATACGCAGTATTTT,CASSYPREAPTDTQYF
once,TRBV9,TRBJ2-2,.,TGTGCCAGCAGCGTAGCGGCGGCTCCCAACACCGGGGAGCTGTTTTTT,CASSVAAAPNTGELFF
.,TRBV5-1,TRBJ2-5,TRBD2,TGCGCCAGCAGCAAAGGACTAGCCCAAGAGACCCAGTACTTC,CASSKGLAQETQYF
few,TRBV28,TRBJ2-7,.,TGTGCCAGCAGTCTCGGCTTAAACGAGCAGTACTTC,CASSLGLNEQYF
few,TRBV29-1,TRBJ2-7,TRBD2,TGCAGCGTTGGGTCGCCGGGACTAGCGGGGGGGAGGCAGCAGTACTTC,CSVGSPGLAGGRQQYF
.,TRBV5-1,TRBJ2-2,.,TGCGCCAGCAGCTGGGGGGGGCAGAACGGGGAGCTGTTTTTT,CASSWGGQNGELFF
.,TRBV6-5,TRBJ1-2,TRBD1,TGTGCCAGCAGTTACGGCAGGGGGCATGGCTACACCTTC,CASSYGRGHGYTF
.,TRBV5-1,TRBJ2-4,.,TGCGCCAGCAGCTTGGACGTGGGGGCCAAAAACATTCAGTACTTC,CASSLDVGAKNIQYF
few,TRBV5-5,TRBJ2-7,.,TGTGCCAGCAGCTTGGTGGGGATTAACTACGAGCAGTACTTC,CASSLVGINYEQYF
.,TRBV6-6,TRBJ2-7,TRBD2,TGTGCCAGCAGTTACTCGATTACTAGCGGGGGAGGCGAGCAGTACTTC,CASSYSITSGGGEQYF
.,TRBV5-3,TRBJ1-2,.,TGTGCCAGAAGCCTAGAGGCGGGAGAGGTTTTC,CARSLEAGEVF
.,TRBV5-4,TRBJ2-3,TRBD1,TGTGCCAGCGGGATACAGGGGGCGCAGTCAGATACGCAGTATTTT,CASGIQGAQSDTQYF
.,TRBV4-2,TRBJ1-1,TRBD1,TGTGCCAGCAGCCAAGCCCAGGGACAGGGGAACACTGAAGCTTTCTTT,CASSQAQGQGNTEAFF
.,TRBV4-2,TRBJ2-7,.,TGTGCCAGCAGCCAAGACGGTCGCGAGCAGTACTTC,CASSQDGREQYF
.,TRBV6-5,TRBJ1-5,.,TGTGCCAGCAGGAAACAGGGTCTCAATCAGCCCCAGCATTTT,CASRKQGLNQPQHF
.,TRBV7-2,TRBJ2-1,TRBD2,TGTGCCAGCAGTGCACTAGCGGGGCCCTACAATGAGCAGTTCTTC,CASSALAGPYNEQFF
.,TRBV13,TRBJ1-2,.,TGTGCCAGCAGCTTAGGGGGAGGGACCTACTATGGCTACACCTTC,CASSLGGGTYYGYTF
.,TRBV15,TRBJ2-5,.,TGTGCCACCAGCAGGGATCGAGAGACCCAGTACTTC,CATSRDRETQYF
.,TRBV7-8,TRBJ2-7,TRBD1,TGTGCCAGCAGCTCTTTACAGGGGGCTCTCTACGAGCAGTACTTC,CASSSLQGALYEQYF
.,TRBV2,TRBJ2-7,.,TGTGCCAGCAGTGTCGACAGCCCCTCCTACGAGCAGTACTTC,CASSVDSPSYEQYF
.,TRBV28,TRBJ1-5,TRBD1,TGTGCCAGCAGTTCCGGGACAGGGGGCACCCTGAGGCAGCCCCAGCATTTT,CASSSGTGGTLRQPQHF
.,TRBV29-1,TRBJ2-3,.,TGCAGCGTCCGTACCCTCGGCGGAACTAGCACCACTCGGGGTACGCAGTATTTT,CSVRTLGGTSTTRGTQYF
many,TRBV30,TRBJ2-7,.,TGTGCAATCAGAAATTGGCGGGTTCCCTACGAGCAGTACTTC,CAIRNWRVPYEQYF
.,TRBV5-1,TRBJ2-7,.,TGCGCCAGCAGCTTGGGAATGACAGGCGATTCCTACGAGCAGTACTTC,CASSLGMTGDSYEQYF
.,TRBV30,TRBJ1-4,TRBD1,TGTGCCTGGAGTGCCAAATCCGGGACAGGGGGGGAAAAACTGTTTTTT,CAWSAKSGTGGEKLFF
few,TRBV7-9,TRBJ1-6,TRBD1,TGTGCCAGCAGCCTTGACAGGGGAAATTCACCCCTCCACTTT,CASSLDRGNSPLHF
few,TRBV28,TRBJ1-2,TRBD1,TGTGCCAGCAGTTTAAGGGACAGGGGGTATGGCTACACCTTC,CASSLRDRGYGYTF
.,TRBV7-9,TRBJ2-5,TRBD2,TGTGCCAGCAGCTCGGGACTATACCGGGAGACCCAGTACTTC,CASSSGLYRETQYF
.,TRBV3-1/TRBV3-2,TRBJ1-2,.,TGTGCCAGCAGCCAGTACCTCCAACAAACGGACTATGGCTACACCTTC,CASSQYLQQTDYGYTF
.,TRBV11-3,TRBJ2-7,TRBD2,TGTGCCAGCAGCGCCGGGACTAGCGGGGGTCACGAGCAGTACTTC,CASSAGTSGGHEQYF
.,TRBV4-2,TRBJ1-2,TRBD1,TGTGCCAGCAGCCAAAGGGGGCAGCTCCTTTTCGACTTC,CASSQRGQLLFDF
once,TRBV27,TRBJ1-2,.,TGTGCCAGCAGTTTATCGACGGACGGATACTATGGCTACACCTTC,CASSLSTDGYYGYTF
.,TRBV2,TRBJ2-2,TRBD1,TGTGCCAGCACCTTCGACAGGGCGGAGGACGGGGAGCTGTTTTTT,CASTFDRAEDGELFF
.,TRBV5-1,TRBJ1-1,.,TGCGCCAGCCGCAGAGGGGACACTATGAACACTGAAGCTTTCTTT,CASRRGDTMNTEAFF
.,TRBV2,TRBJ1-5,TRBD1,TGTGCCAGCAGCGAAGACAGGGTAGGCAATCAGCCCCAGCATTTT,CASSEDRVGNQPQHF
once,TRBV7-2,TRBJ1-2,.,TGTGCCAGCAGCTTAGGGACGGACTATGGCTACACCTTC,CASSLGTDYGYTF
.,TRBV9,TRBJ2-1,.,TGTGCCAGCAGCGTTCCGGGCAATGAGCAGTTCTTC,CASSVPGNEQFF
.,TRBV4-2,TRBJ1-2,.,TGTGCCAGCAGCCAAGAGTCTGAGGGAGGCTATGGCTACACCTTC,CASSQESEGGYGYTF
.,TRBV2,TRBJ1-4,.,TGTGCCAGCACCCGGGGAAGGGCTAATGAAAAACTGTTTTTT,CASTRGRANEKLFF
.,TRBV7-3,TRBJ2-3,.,TGTGCCAGCAGCGACCGGGGTCCTCCCGATACGCAGTATTTT,CASSDRGPPDTQYF
.,TRBV19,TRBJ2-2,.,TGTGCCAGTAGTATATCGGGCGGCACCGGGGAGCTGTTTTTT,CASSISGGTGELFF
few,TRBV29-1,TRBJ1-2,TRBD1,TGCAGCGCCGCGACAGGGATGGACTATGGCTACACCTTC,CSAATGMDYGYTF
few,TRBV6-5,TRBJ2-7,.,TGTGCCAGCAGTTACACCTCCTTTACCAGCTCCTACGAGCAGTACTTC,CASSYTSFTSSYEQYF
.,TRBV28,TRBJ2-7,TRBD1,TGTGCCAGCAGTTCTTCAGGGGGCTCGGGAGAGCAGTACTTC,CASSSSGGSGEQYF
.,TRBV9,TRBJ1-1,TRBD1,TGTGCCAGCAGCGTAGGGGGGAGTAGGGGGCAAGGCACTGAAGCTTTCTTT,CASSVGGSRGQGTEAFF
.,TRBV18,TRBJ2-1,.,TGTGCCAGCTCACCACCGATGGACGGCGAGCAGTTCTTC,CASSPPMDGEQFF
few,TRBV30,TRBJ1-1,.,TGTGCCTGGAAACGGGCCATGAACACTGAAGCTTTCTTT,CAWKRAMNTEAFF
.,TRBV5-1,TRBJ1-1,.,TGCGCCAGCAGCTTGGAGGTAGGGGGTAACACTGAAGCTTTCTTT,CASSLEVGGNTEAFF
.,TRBV29-1,TRBJ1-1,.,TGCAGCGTTGAGGCGAACACTGAAGCTTTCTTT,CSVEANTEAFF
few,TRBV19,TRBJ1-5,.,TGTGCCAGTAGTGAGGGCGGGGCCTATAGCAATCAGCCCCAGCATTTT,CASSEGGAYSNQPQHF
.,TRBV10-3,TRBJ1-2,TRBD1,TGTGCCACCGAAACCCGGGACAGGGGTGGGGTCTATGGCTACACCTTC,CATETRDRGGVYGYTF